This T cell receptor beta chain was sequenced in a study of memory CD4+ T cells and cytomegalovirus serostatus. The CDR3 contains 15 residues. Germline loops: CDR1 SQVTM, CDR2 ANQGSEA. With 3 bases removed from V and 4 bases from J, the gap between germline ends came to 16 bases. Single viable CD3+CD4+CD8-CD45RO+ cells were sorted as the memory CD4+ T cells. TCRdb's table, derived via immunoSEQ multiplex PCR, lists solely in-frame clones and lacks some. The data hold 50,000 or so clones, with over 60% observed a single time. The source is an adult in good health and CMV-seropositive. This sequence joins TRBV29-1 and TRBJ2-1, with no clear D. The sample taken for sequencing was memory CD4+ T cells from blood. The CDR3 nucleotides read TGCAGCGTTGAGACGGGCCAGCCGCTGTACAATGAGCAGTTCTTC. The encoded protein is CSVETGQPLYNEQFF.